These 21 T cell receptor beta chains share one sample of origin, sequenced in a study of T-cell memory formation after mild COVID-19 (dated by TCRdb to about 2021). The method was 5' RACE. The sequencing machine was an Illumina NovaSeq 6000. TCRdb reran the public reads through fastp at Q25 and MiXCR, keeping productive beta chains. Identical CDR3 proteins give one entry, which carries the most common genes and DNA. The sample table lists roughly 450,000 distinct CDR3 sequences, roughly 18% of them with a count of one. Roughly 12% of the sample comes from the top ten. Sequencing used PBMCs or a T cell subset sorted from them (not recorded which). Every receptor here comes from an adult woman who had mild COVID-19 (a few samples of this study predate the infection). The sample titles of this study are shuffled in the database, so cell type and time point are left out; the donor was told from shared clones.

For this clonotype: In this CDR3 the conserved last residue, phenylalanine or tryptophan, is missing, so a read error is likely. The V and J genes are TRBV7-6 and TRBJ2-7; 7 nucleotides line up with TRBD1. Per germline, CDR1 SGHVS and CDR2 FNYEAQ. V shed 1 base and J 3 bases; nucleotides not matched to a gene: 3. CDR3 length equals 14 residues. The CDR3 nucleotides are TGTGCCAGCAGCTTAGGGGGGACAGTCTACGAGCAGTACTTA. Amino acid sequence: CASSLGGTVYEQYL.

In its sample, this clonotype was seen a few times. This chain connects TRBV11-2 to TRBJ1-3; no reliable D call. Germline V gene sequence: CDR1 SGHAT, CDR2 FQNNGV. The CDR3 is made up of 11 amino acids. The germline V and J ends were trimmed by 5 bases and 9 bases, with 8 bases remaining between them. CDR3 nucleotide sequence: TGTGCCAGCAGCATGGGATTCACCATATATTTT. It encodes CASSMGFTIYF.

The chain joins TRBV29-1 to TRBJ2-7, with a possible D match to TRBD2 (7 bases). V gave up 6 bases and J gave up 6 bases, with 12 bases separating them. The CDR3 totals 11 residues. Germline V gene lookup returns CDR1 SQVTM and CDR2 ANQGSEA. The CDR3 region has the DNA TGCAGCGTCACCGGGGGGCCCGAGCAGTACTTC. This codes for CSVTGGPEQYF.

This clonotype was detected a few times. V and J are TRBV12-3 or TRBV12-4 and TRBJ2-7; possible D gene TRBD1, 6 bases. This CDR3 region has 12 residues. V was clipped by 6 bases and J by 6 bases, with 12 bases between them. Written as DNA, the CDR3 is TGTGCCAGCAGAGGGGGACACCCCGAGCAGTACTTC. It encodes CASRGGHPEQYF.

This chain joins TRBV11-2 and TRBJ1-1; tentatively, D is TRBD1 (6 bases). Per germline, CDR1 SGHAT and CDR2 FQNNGV. V was pared by 8 bases and J by 11 bases, with 12 bases between. CDR3 length equals 10 residues. DNA of the CDR3: TGTGCCAGCGGCACAGGGTCGGCTTTCTTT. Translation: CASGTGSAFF.

The chain couples TRBV6-5 to TRBJ2-1; 12 bases are a match to TRBD2. The ends lost 6 bases at V and 10 bases at J; junction bases unmatched: 10. Germline CDR1 MNHEY, CDR2 SVGAGI. The CDR3 runs to 15 residues. As DNA, the CDR3 is TGTGCCAGCAGCACGACTAGCGGGAGTCGGGGGGAGCAGTTCTTC. This encodes CASSTTSGSRGEQFF.

This clonotype appeared a few times. DNA for the CDR3: TGCAGTGCGAACAGGGGGAACACCGGGGAGCTGTTTTTT. Translated, it gives CSANRGNTGELFF. The V gene is TRBV20-1, the J gene TRBJ2-2; 7 bases match TRBD1. CDR1 and CDR2 from the germline V gene are DFQATT and SNEGSKA (reference sequence). There are 13 residues in the CDR3. The J segment lost 1 base and the V segment lost 6 bases, leaving 2 bases of the junction unmatched.

The rearrangement uses TRBV20-1 and TRBJ2-3; the D is unclear. Germline V gives CDR1 DFQATT, CDR2 SNEGSKA (reference sequence). This CDR3 has 11 amino acids. Trimming removed 1 base at V and 11 bases at J, with 10 bases between. CDR3 amino acids: CSARALGGQYF. DNA for the CDR3: TGCAGTGCTAGAGCCCTGGGTGGGCAGTATTTT.

This clonotype was detected many times. The CDR3 protein is CSARLRDRGHSPLHF. The CDR3 DNA reads TGCAGTGCTAGGCTCCGGGACAGGGGACATTCACCCCTCCACTTT. V usage is TRBV20-1 and J usage is TRBJ1-6; 10 bases fit TRBD1. Trimming cost V 3 bases and J 8 bases; bases outside gene matches: 7. The germline gives CDR1 DFQATT, CDR2 SNEGSKA (reference sequence). The CDR3 is made up of 15 amino acids.

This clonotype has only a few counts. The chain has TRBV6-6 and TRBJ2-7; 12 bases match TRBD2. Germline V gene sequence: CDR1 MNHNY, CDR2 SVGAGI (reference sequence). V lost 6 bases to trimming and J lost 3 bases; unmatched junction nucleotides: 6. The CDR3 loop spans 15 amino acids. The CDR3 sequence is CASRPTSGGNYEQYF. CDR3 nucleotides: TGTGCCAGCAGGCCGACTAGCGGGGGAAACTACGAGCAGTACTTC.

This clonotype was counted only a few times. This sequence joins TRBV18 and TRBJ1-1; D is perhaps TRBD1 (5 bases). V lost 3 bases, J lost 5 bases, and 19 bases lay in between. In germline, CDR1 is KGHSH, CDR2 LQKENI. The CDR3 consists of 16 residues. CDR3: CASSPPGPLRRTEAFF. The DNA of the CDR3 is TGTGCCAGCTCACCCCCGGGGCCCTTAAGGCGGACTGAAGCTTTCTTT.

V and J are TRBV5-1 and TRBJ2-3; 16 bases agree with TRBD2. V trimming: 0 bases; J trimming: 2 bases; junction bases outside the gene matches: 15. This CDR3 has 22 residues. Per the germline V gene, CDR1 is SGHRS and CDR2 is YFSETQ. CDR3: CASSLVRASGTSGGVLTDTQYF. As DNA, the CDR3 is TGCGCCAGCAGCTTGGTCAGAGCCTCCGGGACTAGCGGGGGGGTCCTCACAGATACGCAGTATTTT.

In its sample, this clonotype was seen a few times. At one end, the junction sequence differs from germline, possibly due to a read error. V usage is TRBV6-5 and J usage is TRBJ1-5; D is perhaps TRBD1 (6 bases). The CDR3 covers 12 residues. Germline CDR1 is MNHEY and CDR2 is SVGAGI. The CDR3 DNA sequence: TGTGCCAGCAGTTCAGGCGGGGGCGGAATGTATTTT. Translating gives CASSSGGGGMYF.

This clonotype was picked up a small number of times. This chain joins TRBV4-2 and TRBJ1-4; 7 nucleotides match TRBD1. Germline loops: CDR1 LGHNA, CDR2 YNFKEQ. CDR3 length equals 15 residues. Germline trimming cut 1 base from V and 8 bases from J; bases unmatched to any gene: 7. The CDR3 spells CASSQGSDRDEKLFF. In DNA, the CDR3 is TGTGCCAGCAGCCAAGGGAGCGACAGGGACGAAAAACTGTTTTTT.

The chain couples TRBV7-6 to TRBJ2-5, with TRBD2 matching over 13 bases. The germline gives CDR1 SGHVS, CDR2 FNYEAQ. The CDR3 has 16 amino acids. The junction had 3 bases not matched to a gene; V was cut back by 0 bases and J by 5 bases. The CDR3 loop reads CASSLATSGGAETQYF. CDR3 sequence (DNA): TGTGCCAGCAGCTTAGCCACTAGCGGGGGGGCTGAGACCCAGTACTTC.

This rearrangement joins TRBV7-9 to TRBJ2-1, with D uncertain. Germline assignment: CDR1 SEHNR and CDR2 FQNEAQ (reference sequence). Trimming took 2 bases from V and 2 from J, leaving 7 bases between them. CDR3 size: 14 residues. CDR3 sequence: CASSLSITYNEQFF. The DNA of the CDR3 is TGTGCCAGCAGCTTATCTATCACCTACAATGAGCAGTTCTTC.

This clonotype was counted a few times. The CDR3 DNA follows: TGTGCCAGCAGAATCACAGGGGAAGAGACCCAGTACTTC. As protein: CASRITGEETQYF. V and J are TRBV12-3 or TRBV12-4 and TRBJ2-5; 7 positions match TRBD1. This CDR3 spans 13 amino acids. V trimming: 6 bases; J trimming: 3 bases; junction bases outside the gene matches: 4.

This clonotype was picked up a small number of times. The V call is TRBV5-1, the J call TRBJ2-5, with D perhaps matching TRBD2 (5 bases). Trimming took 0 bases from V and 9 from J, leaving 18 bases between them. CDR3 length: 15 amino acids. CDR1 SGHRS and CDR2 YFSETQ come from the germline V gene. CDR3 sequence (DNA): TGCGCCAGCAGCTTGGATGGAGGACCCCGCATGGCCCAGTACTTC. Translation: CASSLDGGPRMAQYF.

This clonotype was seen a handful of times. This rearrangement joins TRBV29-1 to TRBJ2-1, with a weak D call TRBD2 (5 bases). Germline V CDR1 and CDR2: SQVTM, ANQGSEA. V lost 7 bases and J lost 0, with 13 bases in between. This CDR3 has 14 residues. The CDR3 loop is CSARRADSYNEQFF. The CDR3 DNA follows: TGCAGCGCCAGGCGGGCAGACTCCTACAATGAGCAGTTCTTC.

The rearrangement joins TRBV29-1 to TRBJ1-3; D uncertain. This CDR3 spans 12 amino acids. CDR1 and CDR2 from the germline V gene are SQVTM and ANQGSEA. V gave up 5 bases and J gave up 0 bases, with 5 bases separating them. The DNA of the CDR3 is TGCAGCGTTCGGAGCTCTGGAAACACCATATATTTT. The encoded protein is CSVRSSGNTIYF.

The chain is built from TRBV7-8 and TRBJ2-3, with D unclear. CDR3 length: 12 residues. Between the trimmed V and J ends, which lost 0 bases and 10 bases, there was a span of 8 bases. Per germline, CDR1 SGHVS and CDR2 FQNEAQ. CDR3 region: CASSLAGGPQYF. The CDR3 DNA follows: TGTGCCAGCAGCTTAGCTGGTGGCCCGCAGTATTTT.